This T cell receptor (beta chain) was recovered during a study of OX40 agonist ivuxolimab in advanced cancers. Study-wide background: Of mixed ages from about 23 to 90 and averaging about 65 years, the group was around 78% male.

General observations from the study: What antigens the expanded peripheral T cells recognized was never established.

Profiling relied on immunoSEQ multiplex PCR, and the TCRdb table lists in-frame clones only, not all of them. Found here are some 39,000 clones, nearly 90% of them singletons; the top ten hold about 14%. Trimming removed 6 bases from V and 0 bases from J; junction bases left unmatched: 8. Germline V gene data show CDR1 as ENHRY and CDR2 as SYGVKD. This CDR3 has 18 amino acids. Remarks on this clone: Its antigen is still unknown.

This chain connects TRBV10-3 to TRBJ2-6; 10 bases fit TRBD2. The sample consisted of CD4+ or CD8+ T cells sorted from blood, taken in a trial of the OX40 agonist ivuxolimab. The TCR originated in an adult with an advanced solid tumor such as melanoma, head and neck, liver or kidney cancer. The CDR3 bases are TGTGCCATCAGGGATTCCGGGACTAGCGTCTCTGGGGCCAACGTCCTGACTTTC. Encoded protein: CAIRDSGTSVSGANVLTF.